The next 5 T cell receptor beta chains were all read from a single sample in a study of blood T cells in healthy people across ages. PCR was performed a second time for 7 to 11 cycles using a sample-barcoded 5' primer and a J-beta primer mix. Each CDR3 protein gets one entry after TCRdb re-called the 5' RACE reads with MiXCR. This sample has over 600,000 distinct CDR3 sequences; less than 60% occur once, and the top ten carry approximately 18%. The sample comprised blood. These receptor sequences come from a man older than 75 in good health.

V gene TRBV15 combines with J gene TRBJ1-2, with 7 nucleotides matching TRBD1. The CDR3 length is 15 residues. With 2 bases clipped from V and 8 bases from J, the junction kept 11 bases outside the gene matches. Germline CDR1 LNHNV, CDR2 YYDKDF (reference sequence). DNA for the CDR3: TGTGCCACCAGCAGAAGACCACTGACAGGGAGCGGCTACACCTTC. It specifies CATSRRPLTGSGYTF.

The CDR3 DNA follows: TGTGCCAGCAGCAGCAGAGCGGGACCCTACGAGCAGTACTTC. Translated: CASSSRAGPYEQYF. The chain is built from TRBV12-3 or TRBV12-4 and TRBJ2-7; TRBD2 matches at 7 bases. V shed 6 bases and J 2 bases; nucleotides not matched to a gene: 7. The CDR3 sequence is 14 residues long.

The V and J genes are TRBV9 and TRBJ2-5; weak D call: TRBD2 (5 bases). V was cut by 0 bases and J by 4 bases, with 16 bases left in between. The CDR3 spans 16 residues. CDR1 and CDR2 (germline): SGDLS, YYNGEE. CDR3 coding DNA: TGTGCCAGCAGCGTAGGAGGAGGCGGTACGAGAGAGACCCAGTACTTC. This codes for CASSVGGGGTRETQYF.

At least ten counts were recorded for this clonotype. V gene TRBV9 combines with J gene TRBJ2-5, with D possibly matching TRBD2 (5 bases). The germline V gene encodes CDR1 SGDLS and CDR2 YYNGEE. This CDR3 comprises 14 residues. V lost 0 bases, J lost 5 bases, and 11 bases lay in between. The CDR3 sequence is CASSVVAGRETQYF. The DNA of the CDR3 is TGTGCCAGCAGCGTAGTCGCGGGTCGGGAGACCCAGTACTTC.

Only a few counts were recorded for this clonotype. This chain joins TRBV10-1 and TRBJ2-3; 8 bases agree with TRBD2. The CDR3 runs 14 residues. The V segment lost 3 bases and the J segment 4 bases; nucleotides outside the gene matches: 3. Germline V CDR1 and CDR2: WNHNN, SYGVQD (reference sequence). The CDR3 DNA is TGCGCCAGCAGTGATCAAGCGGGAGCAGATACGCAGTATTTT. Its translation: CASSDQAGADTQYF.